These 21 T cell receptor beta chains came from one sample sequenced in a study of blood T cell repertoires in COVID-19. Sequencing used immunoSEQ multiplex PCR; TCRdb keeps in-frame clones, though not all of them. The sample comprises some 220,000 clones, over 75% of which are singletons, and about 2.4% rests with the top ten. Sequencing was carried out using peripheral blood. The source of these receptors is a woman aged 70-85 years with COVID-19, enrolled during active disease.

The CDR3 DNA sequence: TGCGCCAGCAGCTCCGGACAGGGGGAGACCCAGTACTTC. Its translation: CASSSGQGETQYF. The genes are TRBV5-1 and TRBJ2-5; 9 nucleotides match TRBD1. The CDR3 contains 13 residues. V gave up 3 bases and J gave up 5 bases; unmatched junction bases: 2. Germline CDR1 is SGHRS and CDR2 is YFSETQ.

This clone was found a few times. V gene TRBV19 combines with J gene TRBJ1-4; 8 positions agree with TRBD1. The CDR3 is made up of 15 amino acids. Germline CDR1 LNHDA, CDR2 SQIVND (reference sequence). The junction had 10 bases not matched to a gene; V was cut back by 9 bases and J by 4 bases. CDR3 loop: CASTPGGRFNEKLFF. CDR3 DNA sequence: TGTGCCAGCACCCCAGGGGGCCGGTTTAATGAAAAACTGTTTTTT.

This clone was found once. The chain combines TRBV4-3 with TRBJ2-2; TRBD1 matches 7 bases. The trim removed 1 base at V and 1 base at J, leaving 12 bases unmatched. CDR3 size: 19 residues. The germline gives CDR1 LGHNA, CDR2 YSLEER. CDR3 in DNA: TGCGCCAGCAGCCAAGTTATCCTCCTGACAGGGAAGAACACCGGGGAGCTGTTTTTT. Its translation: CASSQVILLTGKNTGELFF.

The rearrangement links TRBV5-1 to TRBJ2-6, with 8 positions matching TRBD1. The CDR3 runs 17 residues. Germline-derived CDR1 and CDR2 are SGHRS and YFSETQ. V dropped 4 bases and J dropped 1; count of bases not matched to a gene: 7. Written as DNA, the CDR3 is TGCGCCAGCAGCCGGACAGGGCTTACGTCTGGGGCCAACGTCCTGACTTTC. Encoded protein: CASSRTGLTSGANVLTF.

V and J are TRBV18 and TRBJ1-2; no clear D. The CDR3 runs 15 residues. V was cut by 4 bases and J by 6 bases, with 18 bases left in between. Germline V gene lookup returns CDR1 KGHSH and CDR2 LQKENI. CDR3 bases: TGTGCCAGCTCACTACGGTGGGGTACGGAGGATGGCTACACCTTC. As protein: CASSLRWGTEDGYTF.

The chain has TRBV19 and TRBJ1-6, with D possibly being TRBD1 (6 bases). V lost 5 bases, J lost 9 bases, and 17 bases lay in between. Germline CDR1 is LNHDA and CDR2 is SQIVND (reference sequence). The length of the CDR3 is 15 residues. CDR3 in amino acids: CASSPYTGRGSPLHF. CDR3 nucleotides: TGTGCCAGTAGTCCCTATACAGGGAGGGGTTCACCCCTCCACTTT.

This clone is a singleton in its sample. The genes are TRBV28 and TRBJ2-5; 11 nucleotides match TRBD2. The CDR3 is made up of 14 amino acids. The V and J ends lost 5 bases and 4 bases, in that order; junction bases with no gene match: 3. Looked up from germline, CDR1 is MDHEN and CDR2 is SYDVKM. The DNA for the CDR3 is TGTGCCAGCAGTATAGCGGGAGGGATAGAGACCCAGTACTTC. Protein product: CASSIAGGIETQYF.

This chain joins TRBV3-1 (or the pseudogene TRBV3-2) and TRBJ1-2; 10 positions agree with TRBD1. The CDR3 consists of 17 residues. V dropped 0 bases and J dropped 4; count of bases not matched to a gene: 8. Germline CDR1 LGHDT, CDR2 YNNKEL (reference sequence). CDR3 coding DNA: TGTGCCAGCAGCCAAGATGTTTCAAGGACAGGGGGCTATGGCTACACCTTC. This translates into CASSQDVSRTGGYGYTF.

In regard to this clone: At the DNA level, this CDR3 is encoded by other sequences in the same sample as well. This chain connects TRBV5-1 to TRBJ2-7; 8 nucleotides match TRBD1. Losses at the gene ends were 4 bases for V and 2 bases for J; bases not matched to a gene: 14. There are 17 residues in the CDR3. Germline CDR1 SGHRS, CDR2 YFSETQ. The CDR3: CASSVLDRDSYAYEQYF. The DNA for the CDR3 is TGCGCCAGCAGCGTTCTGGACAGGGATTCATACGCCTACGAGCAGTACTTC.

V usage is TRBV27 and J usage is TRBJ1-5, with D tentatively TRBD1 (6 bases). In germline, CDR1 is MNHEY, CDR2 SMNVEV (reference sequence). The V and J ends lost 5 bases and 0 bases respectively, with 20 bases between them. CDR3 size: 18 residues. Written as DNA, the CDR3 is TGTGCCAGCAGTGAGTACAGGGCATCCAAGGGTAGCAATCAGCCCCAGCATTTT. Encoded protein: CASSEYRASKGSNQPQHF.

The gene calls are TRBV5-1 and TRBJ1-3; D possibly corresponds to TRBD1 (5 bases). CDR3 length: 18 amino acids. Germline assignment: CDR1 SGHRS and CDR2 YFSETQ. V was clipped by 0 bases and J by 0 bases, with 16 bases between them. The CDR3 loop is CASSLATGLSVSGNTIYF. The CDR3, as DNA: TGCGCCAGCAGCTTGGCAACAGGCCTCTCGGTCTCTGGAAACACCATATATTTT.

The gene calls are TRBV19 and TRBJ2-3, with 13 bases lining up with TRBD2. CDR3 length: 20 residues. The V gene end was trimmed by 3 bases and the J gene end by 4 bases; junction bases not matched to a gene: 16. Germline values: CDR1 LNHDA, CDR2 SQIVND (reference sequence). In DNA, the CDR3 is TGTGCCAGTAGTATCAACTATACCGGGACTAGCGGGGCTCGGGCAGATACGCAGTATTTT. This sequence encodes CASSINYTGTSGARADTQYF.

This chain links TRBV7-2 with TRBJ1-3, with unresolved D. In germline, CDR1 is SGHTA, CDR2 FQGNSA. This CDR3 has 12 amino acids. Trimming took 4 bases from V and 6 from J, leaving 7 bases between them. CDR3 sequence: CASSSSENTIYF. Here the CDR3 DNA reads TGTGCCAGCAGCTCGTCAGAAAACACCATATATTTT.

The gene calls are TRBV5-6 and TRBJ2-6, with 9 bases lining up with TRBD1. This CDR3 contains 17 residues. Germline values: CDR1 SGHDT, CDR2 YYEEEE. V dropped 5 bases and J dropped 0; count of bases not matched to a gene: 6. The CDR3 DNA follows: TGTGCCAGCAGACGGACAGGGGTTACCTCTGGGGCCAACGTCCTGACTTTC. Protein: CASRRTGVTSGANVLTF. Using reference TRBV5-6 and TRBJ2-6 for the parts outside the CDR3, the full variable domain is DAGVTQSPTHLIKTRGQQVTLRCSPKSGHDTVSWYQQALGQGPQFIFQYYEEEERQRGNFPDRFSGHQFPNYSSELNVNALLLGDSALYLCASRRTGVTSGANVLTFGAGSRLTVL.

The V gene is TRBV12-3 or TRBV12-4, the J gene TRBJ1-1; D gene unclear. The CDR3 extends over 13 amino acids. Trimming removed 3 bases from V and 1 base from J, with 6 bases in between. The DNA of the CDR3 is TGTGCCAGCAGTTTCACAGCGAACACTGAAGCTTTCTTT. It is translated as CASSFTANTEAFF.

The count of this clone is one. The CDR3 DNA reads TGTGCCAGCACCCTAACTACCGGGACAGGGAGGTATGAGCAGTACTTC. This translates into CASTLTTGTGRYEQYF. J is TRBJ2-7 and V is TRBV7-2, with 9 bases aligning to TRBD1. CDR1 and CDR2 from the germline V gene are SGHTA and FQGNSA. With V trimmed by 7 bases and J by 7 bases, 17 bases remained unmatched. The CDR3 sequence is 16 residues long. Full variable domain (remainder filled in from reference TRBV7-2 and TRBJ2-7): GAGVSQSPSNKVTEKGKDVELRCDPISGHTALYWYRQSLGQGLEFLIYFQGNSAPDKSGLPSDRFSAERTGGSVSTLTIQRTQQEDSAVYLCASTLTTGTGRYEQYFGPGTRLTVT.

The rearrangement joins TRBV19 to TRBJ1-2; 11 nucleotides align to TRBD1. The germline gives CDR1 LNHDA, CDR2 SQIVND (reference sequence). The CDR3 covers 15 residues. The ends lost 6 bases at V and 2 bases at J; junction bases unmatched: 5. The CDR3 DNA follows: TGTGCCAGTAGGGACAGGGGGCTTGGGAACTATGGCTACACCTTC. Residues: CASRDRGLGNYGYTF.

The chain carries TRBV7-8 and TRBJ2-7; 16 bases agree with TRBD2. CDR3 length equals 18 residues. In germline, CDR1 is SGHVS, CDR2 FQNEAQ. With V trimmed by 5 bases and J by 3 bases, 10 bases remained unmatched. The CDR3 spells CASSHGTSGREYYYEQYF. DNA for the CDR3: TGTGCCAGCAGCCACGGGACTAGCGGGAGGGAATACTACTACGAGCAGTACTTC.

This clone was seen a single time. The genes are TRBV11-1 and TRBJ2-7, with a tentative D call TRBD2 (6 bases). CDR3 length: 14 amino acids. The V gene's germline CDR1 is SGHAT and CDR2 FQDESV (reference sequence). V dropped 2 bases and J dropped 3 bases, with 11 bases sitting between them. This chain's CDR3 is CASSLLYGSYEQYF. DNA of the CDR3: TGTGCCAGCAGCTTACTGTACGGGAGCTACGAGCAGTACTTC.

V is TRBV7-2 and J is TRBJ1-2, with TRBD1 matching 7 bases. This CDR3 spans 15 amino acids. Germline V CDR1 and CDR2: SGHTA, FQGNSA. V was clipped by 7 bases and J by 0 bases; unmatched bases: 8. CDR3 residues: CASTPPTGTNYGYTF. The CDR3 DNA follows: TGTGCCAGCACCCCCCCGACAGGGACTAACTATGGCTACACCTTC.

V usage is TRBV7-8 and J usage is TRBJ1-4, with 8 bases that match TRBD1. This CDR3 region has 15 residues. CDR1 is SGHVS, CDR2 FQNEAQ, per germline. The V gene end was trimmed by 5 bases and the J gene end by 4 bases; junction bases not matched to a gene: 6. The CDR3 reads CASSLGTGNNEKLFF. The CDR3 coding sequence is TGTGCCAGCAGCCTCGGGACAGGAAATAATGAAAAACTGTTTTTT.